This T cell receptor (beta chain) is drawn from a study of blood T cell repertoires in COVID-19. Background on the study: Specimens from acute and convalescent COVID-19 originated in the United States, Italy and Spain. T cells, B-cell-depleted T cells, or PBMCs supplied cDNA or gDNA.

The V end was cut by 5 bases, the J end by 3 bases, with 15 bases between. Germline assignment: CDR1 SGHRS and CDR2 YFSETQ. The CDR3 spans 14 residues. This clone was counted a few times. As handled by the study authors: For nucleated cells, counts were estimated from reference gene primer amplification. Measured with immunoSEQ multiplex PCR; TCRdb has only the in-frame clones, and not every one. The D gene and trimming were derived from the DNA, and the V and J assignments and clone size from that table. The sample holds 95,000 to 150,000 clones; around 74% are singletons and the top ten take 6%. A Seattle source enrolled patients during active infection and followed them longitudinally.

The source of this sequence is a man aged 80 or over with COVID-19, enrolled during active disease. The sequencing sample was made of peripheral blood. V and J are TRBV5-1 and TRBJ2-7; a weak D match, TRBD2 (6 bases). The CDR3 DNA reads TGCGCCAGCAGGTTAGGGCGGGAAAGCTACGAGCAGTACTTC. As protein: CASRLGRESYEQYF.